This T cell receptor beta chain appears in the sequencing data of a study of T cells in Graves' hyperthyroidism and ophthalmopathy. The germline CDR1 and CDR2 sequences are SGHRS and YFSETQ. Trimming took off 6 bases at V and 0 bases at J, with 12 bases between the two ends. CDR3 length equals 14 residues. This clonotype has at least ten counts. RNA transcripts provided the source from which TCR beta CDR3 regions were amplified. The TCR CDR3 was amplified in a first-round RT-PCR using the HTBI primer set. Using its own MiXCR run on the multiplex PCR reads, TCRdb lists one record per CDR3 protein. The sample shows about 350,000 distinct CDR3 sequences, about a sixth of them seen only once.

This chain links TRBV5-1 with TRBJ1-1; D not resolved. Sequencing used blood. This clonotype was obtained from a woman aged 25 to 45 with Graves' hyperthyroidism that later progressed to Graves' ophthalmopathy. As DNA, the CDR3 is TGCGCCAGCAAAAAGGGTACAGTGAACACTGAAGCTTTCTTT. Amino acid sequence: CASKKGTVNTEAFF. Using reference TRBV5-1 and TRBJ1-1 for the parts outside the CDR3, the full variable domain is KAGVTQTPRYLIKTRGQQVTLSCSPISGHRSVSWYQQTPGQGLQFLFEYFSETQRNKGNFPGRFSGRQFSNSRSEMNVSTLELGDSALYLCASKKGTVNTEAFFGQGTRLTVV.